The present entry profiles one TCR beta chain with its context. Its antigen specificity is not known. Within one base of it there is no much larger clone, and no base qualities were kept. In the paper's terms, the time point label means: new active TB diagnosis, blood taken before or within 7 days of starting treatment. The patients with active tuberculosis were newly diagnosed, HIV-seronegative South African adults aged 18 years or older. Confirmation of active tuberculosis was based on positive sputum smear microscopy and/or a positive M. tuberculosis culture. Immunosequencing was performed on unsorted cryopreserved PBMC, with 90,000 to 100,000 T cells per clinical donor covered on average. TCR libraries were generated with the immunoSEQ multiplex PCR assay, using TCR-beta and/or TCR-alpha/delta assays for each sample. The amplified TCR libraries were sequenced using the Illumina high-throughput platform. The study's own analysis went as follows. Clustering and dimensionality reduction relied on pairwise TCRdist distances among GMM-specific receptors from T cells that were either sorted ex vivo or expanded in vitro. Each clinical repertoire was assigned a mean NN-distance score, defined as the average TCRdist to the nearest 10% of tetramer-positive reference sequences. GEM TCR motif frequency was computed as the fraction of unique TCRs matching known GEM sequences by V/J usage and CDR3 length. Linear discriminant analysis with leave-one-out cross-validation, implemented in scikit-learn, was used to classify active tuberculosis. In its TCRdb copy, this immuneACCESS table keeps in-frame sequences only and misses some clones. Where compared with another copy, unresolved V genes explain less than half of these, and the others have no known cause. V, J and clone size were drawn from that table, and D and trimming were deduced from the DNA. The sample table lists roughly 34,000 clones, roughly nine tenths of them with a count of one. Clones ranked in the top ten supply 5% to 6.5% of the sample.

This record belongs to a study of T cells in tuberculosis (dated by TCRdb to the late 2010s). General notes on the study: The study combined CD1B tetramers and high-throughput TCR immunosequencing to characterize T cells specific for the mycobacterial lipid antigen glucose monomycolate (GMM). A South African clinical cohort compared IGRA-negative adolescents, IGRA-positive adolescents with latent tuberculosis and adults with active tuberculosis, 10 to 11 per group. PBMC from patients with active tuberculosis were archived either before the start of standard anti-tuberculosis treatment or within 7 days of starting that treatment. Study-wide conclusions, independent of this receptor: The smaller NN-distances in active tuberculosis patients were driven in part by shorter CDR3-alpha lengths, while the difference seen for TCR-beta was not statistically significant. Active tuberculosis TCR-alpha repertoires showed smaller mean NN-distances to GMM-specific TCRs than IGRA-negative controls, suggesting clonal expansion of these TCRs. Using GEM motif frequencies, a classifier achieved over 65% accuracy, whereas a classifier built on the diverse GMM-specific repertoire got to roughly 87% accuracy (AUROC more than 0.85). Clinical samples were chosen by availability of cryopreserved specimens, and active tuberculosis cases were adults while controls were adolescents.

CDR1 and CDR2, per the germline V gene, are MDHEN and SYDVKM. Relative to germline, V is missing 2 bases and J is missing 4 bases, with 12 bases of the junction outside any gene match. The CDR3 starts with the cysteine, ends with the phenylalanine, and has 17 residues. Only the CDR3 DNA stays, 51 bases, in frame from base 1. The chain is made from TRBV28 and TRBJ1-2; TRBD1 matches 8 bases in the middle. The material sequenced was PBMCs, taken at tuberculosis diagnosis. The sequence was obtained from an adult with tuberculosis. The CDR3 protein is CASSLGVGQGYSYGYTF. At the DNA level, the sequence is TGTGCCAGCAGTTTAGGGGTAGGACAGGGTTACTCCTATGGCTACACCTTC.